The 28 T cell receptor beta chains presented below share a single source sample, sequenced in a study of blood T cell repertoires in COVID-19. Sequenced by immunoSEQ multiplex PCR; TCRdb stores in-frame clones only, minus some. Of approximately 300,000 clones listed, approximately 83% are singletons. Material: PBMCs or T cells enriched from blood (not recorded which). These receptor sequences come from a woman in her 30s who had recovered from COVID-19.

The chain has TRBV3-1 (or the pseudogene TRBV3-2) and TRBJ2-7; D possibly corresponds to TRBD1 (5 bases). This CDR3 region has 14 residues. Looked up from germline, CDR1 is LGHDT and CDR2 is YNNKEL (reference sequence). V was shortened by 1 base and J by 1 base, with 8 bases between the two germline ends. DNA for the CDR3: TGTGCCAGCAGCCAAGTAGACAGATCCTACGAGCAGTACTTC. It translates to CASSQVDRSYEQYF.

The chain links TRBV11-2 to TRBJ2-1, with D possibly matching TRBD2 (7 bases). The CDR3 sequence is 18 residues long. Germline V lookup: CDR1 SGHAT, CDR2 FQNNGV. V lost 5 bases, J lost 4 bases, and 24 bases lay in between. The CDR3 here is CASSLRWGGAPKYNEQFF. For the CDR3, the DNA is TGTGCCAGCAGCCTTAGATGGGGGGGGGCCCCCAAATACAATGAGCAGTTCTTC. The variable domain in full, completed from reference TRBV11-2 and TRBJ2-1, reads EAGVAQSPRYKIIEKRQSVAFWCNPISGHATLYWYQQILGQGPKLLIQFQNNGVVDDSQLPKDRFSAERLKGVDSTLKIQPAKLEDSAVYLCASSLRWGGAPKYNEQFFGPGTRLTVL.

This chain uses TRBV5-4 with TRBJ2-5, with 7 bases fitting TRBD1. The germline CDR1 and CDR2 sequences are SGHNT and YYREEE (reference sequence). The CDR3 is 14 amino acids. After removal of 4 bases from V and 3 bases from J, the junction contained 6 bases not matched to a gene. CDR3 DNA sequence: TGTGCCAGCAGCCCCGGGACAGAAAAAGAGACCCAGTACTTC. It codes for CASSPGTEKETQYF.

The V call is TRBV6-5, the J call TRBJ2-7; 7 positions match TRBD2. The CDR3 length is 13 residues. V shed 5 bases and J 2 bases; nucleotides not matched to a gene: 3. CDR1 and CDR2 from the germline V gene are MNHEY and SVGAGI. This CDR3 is CASSRLAPYEQYF. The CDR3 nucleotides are TGTGCCAGCAGTAGACTAGCACCCTACGAGCAGTACTTC.

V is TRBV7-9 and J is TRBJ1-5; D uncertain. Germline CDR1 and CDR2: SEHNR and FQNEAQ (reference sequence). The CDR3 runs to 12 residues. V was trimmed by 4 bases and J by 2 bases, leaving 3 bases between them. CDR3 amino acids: CASSSGNQPQHF. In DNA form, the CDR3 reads TGTGCCAGCAGCTCCGGCAATCAGCCCCAGCATTTT.

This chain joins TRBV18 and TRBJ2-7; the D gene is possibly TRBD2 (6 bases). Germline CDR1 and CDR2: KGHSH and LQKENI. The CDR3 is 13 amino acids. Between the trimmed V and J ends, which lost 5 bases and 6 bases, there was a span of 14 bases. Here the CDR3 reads CASSGRDLSEQYF. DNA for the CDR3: TGTGCCAGCTCAGGGCGGGACCTCTCCGAGCAGTACTTC.

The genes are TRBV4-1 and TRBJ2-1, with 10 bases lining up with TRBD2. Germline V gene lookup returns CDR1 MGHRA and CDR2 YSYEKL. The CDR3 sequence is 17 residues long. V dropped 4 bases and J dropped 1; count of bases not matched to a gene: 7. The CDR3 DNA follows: TGCGCCAGCAGCCTAATTTTAGCGGGGGGTTCCTACAATGAGCAGTTCTTC. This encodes CASSLILAGGSYNEQFF.

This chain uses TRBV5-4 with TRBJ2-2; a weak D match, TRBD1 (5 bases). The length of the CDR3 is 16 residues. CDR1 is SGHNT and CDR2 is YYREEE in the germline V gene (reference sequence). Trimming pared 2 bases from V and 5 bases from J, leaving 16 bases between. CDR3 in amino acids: CASSLGRVGSTGELFF. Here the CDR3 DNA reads TGTGCCAGCAGCTTAGGCAGGGTTGGTAGTACCGGGGAGCTGTTTTTT.

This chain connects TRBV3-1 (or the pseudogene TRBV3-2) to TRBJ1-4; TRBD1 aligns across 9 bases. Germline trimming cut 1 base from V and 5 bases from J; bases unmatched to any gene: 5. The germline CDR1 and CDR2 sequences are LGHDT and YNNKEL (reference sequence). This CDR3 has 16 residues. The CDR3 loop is CASSQVLGQGNEKLFF. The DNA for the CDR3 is TGTGCCAGCAGCCAAGTATTGGGACAGGGCAATGAAAAACTGTTTTTT.

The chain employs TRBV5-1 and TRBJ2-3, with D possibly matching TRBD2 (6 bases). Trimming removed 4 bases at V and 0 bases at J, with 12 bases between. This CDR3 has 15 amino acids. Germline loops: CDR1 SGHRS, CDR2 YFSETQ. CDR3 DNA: TGCGCCAGCAGCCCGGGGACTTCTAGCACAGATACGCAGTATTTT. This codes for CASSPGTSSTDTQYF.

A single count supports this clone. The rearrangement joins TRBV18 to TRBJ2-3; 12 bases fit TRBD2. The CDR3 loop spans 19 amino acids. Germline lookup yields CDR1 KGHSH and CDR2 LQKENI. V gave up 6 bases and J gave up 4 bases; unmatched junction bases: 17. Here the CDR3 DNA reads TGTGCCAGCTCTATAAACCAACTCCGACTAGCGGGGGTCGCAGATACGCAGTATTTT. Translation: CASSINQLRLAGVADTQYF.

The CDR3 spells CASSSGTGVYEQYF. The DNA for the CDR3 is TGTGCCAGCAGCTCCGGGACAGGGGTCTACGAGCAGTACTTC. The chain has TRBV13 and TRBJ2-7, with TRBD1 identical over 10 bases. The germline V gene has CDR1 PRHDT and CDR2 FYEKMQ (reference sequence). This CDR3 is built from 14 residues. Trimming cost V 4 bases and J 3 bases; bases outside gene matches: 3. Together with reference TRBV13 and TRBJ2-7, the CDR3 gives the full variable domain: AAGVIQSPRHLIKEKRETATLKCYPIPRHDTVYWYQQGPGQDPQFLISFYEKMQSDKGSIPDRFSAQQFSDYHSELNMSSLELGDSALYFCASSSGTGVYEQYFGPGTRLTVT.

The CDR3 region is CASQQIGGTLLSNEQFF. DNA for the CDR3: TGCGCCAGCCAACAAATAGGGGGAACCCTCTTGAGCAATGAGCAGTTCTTC. V usage is TRBV5-1 and J usage is TRBJ2-1, with D possibly being TRBD1 (6 bases). This CDR3 spans 17 amino acids. The V end was cut by 7 bases, the J end by 6 bases, with 26 bases between. Germline V gives CDR1 SGHRS, CDR2 YFSETQ.

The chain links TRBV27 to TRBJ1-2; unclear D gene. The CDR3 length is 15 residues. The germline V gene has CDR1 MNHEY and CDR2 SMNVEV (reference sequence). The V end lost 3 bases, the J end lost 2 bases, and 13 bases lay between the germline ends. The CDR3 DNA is TGTGCCAGCAGTTTTCATCCGAGTTTAAACTATGGCTACACCTTC. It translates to CASSFHPSLNYGYTF.

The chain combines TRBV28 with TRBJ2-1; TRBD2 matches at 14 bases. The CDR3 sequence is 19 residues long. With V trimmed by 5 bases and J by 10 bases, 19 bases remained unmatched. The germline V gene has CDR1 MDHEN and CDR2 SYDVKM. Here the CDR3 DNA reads TGTGCCAGCAGTCTCCTCGCCCCGTCAGGGACTAGCGGGAGCCGGGAGCAGTTCTTC. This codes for CASSLLAPSGTSGSREQFF.

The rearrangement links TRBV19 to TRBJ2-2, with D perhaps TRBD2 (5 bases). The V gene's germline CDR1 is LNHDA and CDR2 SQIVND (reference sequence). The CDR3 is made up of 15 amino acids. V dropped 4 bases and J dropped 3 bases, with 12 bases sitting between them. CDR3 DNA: TGTGCCAGTAGTAAAGCGGAGGTTGACACCGGGGAGCTGTTTTTT. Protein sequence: CASSKAEVDTGELFF. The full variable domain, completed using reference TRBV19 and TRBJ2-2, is DGGITQSPKYLFRKEGQNVTLSCEQNLNHDAMYWYRQDPGQGLRLIYYSQIVNDFQKGDIAEGYSVSREKKESFPLTVTSAQKNPTAFYLCASSKAEVDTGELFFGEGSRLTVL.

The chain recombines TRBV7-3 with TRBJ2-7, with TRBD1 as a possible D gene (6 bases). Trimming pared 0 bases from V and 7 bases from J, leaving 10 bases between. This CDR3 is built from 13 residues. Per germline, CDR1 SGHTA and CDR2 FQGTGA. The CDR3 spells CASSLTGAEEQYF. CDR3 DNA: TGTGCCAGCAGCTTAACGGGGGCAGAGGAGCAGTACTTC.

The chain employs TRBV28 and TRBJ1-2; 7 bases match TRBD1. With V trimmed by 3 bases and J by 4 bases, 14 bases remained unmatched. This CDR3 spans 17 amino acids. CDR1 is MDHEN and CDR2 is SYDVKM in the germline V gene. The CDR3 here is CASSFQPGTERIYGYTF. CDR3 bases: TGTGCCAGCAGTTTTCAGCCCGGGACAGAGAGGATCTATGGCTACACCTTC.

The CDR3 coding sequence is TGCAGTGCTAGTTACAACAATGAGCAGTTCTTC. It yields the protein CSASYNNEQFF. The V call is TRBV20-1, the J call TRBJ2-1; D not certain. CDR1 is DFQATT, CDR2 SNEGSKA, per germline (reference sequence). This CDR3 is 11 amino acids long. V was cut by 3 bases and J by 5 bases, with 5 bases left in between.

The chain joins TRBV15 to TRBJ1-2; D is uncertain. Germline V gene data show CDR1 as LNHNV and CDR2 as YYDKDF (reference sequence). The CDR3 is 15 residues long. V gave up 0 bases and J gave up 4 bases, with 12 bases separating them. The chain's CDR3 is CATSRDTSGLYGYTF. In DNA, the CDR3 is TGTGCCACCAGCAGAGATACTTCAGGCCTCTATGGCTACACCTTC.

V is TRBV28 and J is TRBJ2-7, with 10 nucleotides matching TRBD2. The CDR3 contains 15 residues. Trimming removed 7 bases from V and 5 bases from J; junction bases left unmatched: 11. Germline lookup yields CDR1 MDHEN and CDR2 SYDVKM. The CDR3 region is CASTPALAGVDEQYF. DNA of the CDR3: TGTGCCAGCACCCCTGCCCTAGCGGGAGTCGACGAGCAGTACTTC.

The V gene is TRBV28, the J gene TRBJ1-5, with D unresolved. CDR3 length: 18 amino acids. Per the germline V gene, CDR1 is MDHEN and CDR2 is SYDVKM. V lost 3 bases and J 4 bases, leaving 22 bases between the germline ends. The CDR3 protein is CASSFYQGVLPNNQPQHF. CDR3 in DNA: TGTGCCAGCAGTTTTTATCAAGGAGTCTTGCCCAATAATCAGCCCCAGCATTTT.

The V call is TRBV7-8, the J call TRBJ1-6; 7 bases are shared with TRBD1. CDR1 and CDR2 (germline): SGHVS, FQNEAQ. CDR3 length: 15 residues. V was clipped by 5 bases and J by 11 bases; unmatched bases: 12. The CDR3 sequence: CASSLNTGENAPLHF. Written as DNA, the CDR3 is TGTGCCAGCAGCCTCAATACAGGGGAGAATGCACCCCTCCACTTT.

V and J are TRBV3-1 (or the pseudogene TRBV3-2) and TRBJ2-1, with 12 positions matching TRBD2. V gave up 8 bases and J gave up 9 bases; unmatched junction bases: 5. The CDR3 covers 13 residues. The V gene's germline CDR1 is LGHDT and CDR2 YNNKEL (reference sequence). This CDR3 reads CASSSGGAGEQFF. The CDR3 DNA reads TGTGCCAGCTCTAGCGGGGGGGCAGGTGAGCAGTTCTTC.

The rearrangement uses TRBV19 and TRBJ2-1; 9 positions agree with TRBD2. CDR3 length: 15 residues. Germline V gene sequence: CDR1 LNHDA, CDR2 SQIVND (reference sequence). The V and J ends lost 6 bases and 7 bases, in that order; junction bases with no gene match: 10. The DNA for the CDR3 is TGTGCCAGTAGCCCCCTAGCGGGAAACTCAAATGAGCAGTTCTTC. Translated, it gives CASSPLAGNSNEQFF.

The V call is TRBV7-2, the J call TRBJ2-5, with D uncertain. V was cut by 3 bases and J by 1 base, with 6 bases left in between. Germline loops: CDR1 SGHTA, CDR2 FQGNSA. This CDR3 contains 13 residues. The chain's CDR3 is CASSFGGQETQYF. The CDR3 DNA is TGTGCCAGCAGCTTCGGCGGCCAAGAGACCCAGTACTTC.

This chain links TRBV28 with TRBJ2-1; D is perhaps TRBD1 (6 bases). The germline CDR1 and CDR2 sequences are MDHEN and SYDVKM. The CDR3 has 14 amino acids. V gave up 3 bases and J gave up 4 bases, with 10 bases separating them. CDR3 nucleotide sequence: TGTGCCAGCAGTTTCCGGACAGATTACAATGAGCAGTTCTTC. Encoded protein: CASSFRTDYNEQFF.

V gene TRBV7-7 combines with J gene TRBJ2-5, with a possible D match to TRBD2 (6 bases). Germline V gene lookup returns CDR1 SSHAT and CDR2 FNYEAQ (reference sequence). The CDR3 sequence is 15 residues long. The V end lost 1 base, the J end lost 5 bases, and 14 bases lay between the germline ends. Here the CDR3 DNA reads TGTGCCAGCAGCTTAGGCGGCGGTGGGGGGGAGACCCAGTACTTC. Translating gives CASSLGGGGGETQYF.